The rows below give T cell receptor beta chains drawn from one sample of a study of cytomegalovirus exposure and HLA in healthy donors. Here immunoSEQ multiplex PCR was the method, and the copy in TCRdb shows in-frame clones only, minus some. Of some 130,000 clones listed, 76% are singletons. Specimen: PBMCs. These receptors were obtained from a man in his forties in good health and CMV-seronegative. CDR3s include the opening cysteine and the closing phenylalanine or tryptophan. The D gene is left open where the match is weak. Some rows have no size entry. The others give once, few or many, or a class for an expanded clone.

clone size: few
D gene: TRBD2
J gene: TRBJ2-7
V gene: TRBV7-2
CDR3 protein: CASSPDGAGGGYEQYF
CDR3 DNA: TGTGCCAGCAGCCCCGATGGCGCGGGAGGGGGCTACGAGCAGTACTTC

clone size: .
D gene: TRBD1
J gene: TRBJ2-1
V gene: TRBV27
CDR3 protein: CASSPIVTGGGEQFF
CDR3 DNA: TGTGCCAGCAGTCCAATTGTGACAGGGGGGGGTGAGCAGTTCTTC

clone size: .
D gene: TRBD1
J gene: TRBJ2-3
V gene: TRBV5-6
CDR3 protein: CASSSTTGEYTDTQYF
CDR3 DNA: TGTGCCAGCAGCTCCACGACAGGGGAATACACAGATACGCAGTATTTT

clone size: once
D gene: .
J gene: TRBJ2-3
V gene: TRBV5-1
CDR3 protein: CASSLRPGGTDTQYF
CDR3 DNA: TGCGCCAGCAGCTTGCGCCCAGGGGGGACAGATACGCAGTATTTT

clone size: .
D gene: TRBD1
J gene: TRBJ2-5
V gene: TRBV7-2
CDR3 protein: CASSSGTGLKTQYF
CDR3 DNA: TGTGCCAGCAGCTCCGGGACAGGATTGAAGACCCAGTACTTC

clone size: .
D gene: .
J gene: TRBJ2-5
V gene: TRBV30
CDR3 protein: CAWSAMGEQYF
CDR3 DNA: TGTGCCTGGAGTGCTATGGGAGAGCAGTACTTC

clone size: once
D gene: .
J gene: TRBJ2-5
V gene: TRBV14
CDR3 protein: CASSQARKAQETQYF
CDR3 DNA: TGTGCCAGCAGCCAGGCCAGGAAAGCTCAAGAGACCCAGTACTTC

clone size: .
D gene: .
J gene: TRBJ2-1
V gene: TRBV11-3
CDR3 protein: CASSLAGRVPYNEQFF
CDR3 DNA: TGTGCCAGCAGCTTAGCAGGCAGGGTACCCTACAATGAGCAGTTCTTC

clone size: few
D gene: TRBD1
J gene: TRBJ1-5
V gene: TRBV6-1
CDR3 protein: CASSEQGDQPQHF
CDR3 DNA: TGTGCCAGCAGTGAACAGGGGGATCAGCCCCAGCATTTT

clone size: .
D gene: .
J gene: TRBJ2-2
V gene: TRBV27
CDR3 protein: CASRLQGSGELFF
CDR3 DNA: TGTGCCAGCAGACTACAGGGTAGCGGGGAGCTGTTTTTT

clone size: .
D gene: .
J gene: TRBJ2-5
V gene: TRBV9
CDR3 protein: CASSVGTAQETQYF
CDR3 DNA: TGTGCCAGCAGCGTAGGGACAGCACAAGAGACCCAGTACTTC

clone size: once
D gene: .
J gene: TRBJ1-1
V gene: TRBV10-3
CDR3 protein: CAISEWGAEAFF
CDR3 DNA: TGTGCCATCAGTGAATGGGGGGCTGAAGCTTTCTTT

clone size: .
D gene: .
J gene: TRBJ2-7
V gene: TRBV7-9
CDR3 protein: CASSSGEDPYEQYF
CDR3 DNA: TGTGCCAGCAGCTCGGGAGAAGACCCATACGAGCAGTACTTC

clone size: once
D gene: .
J gene: TRBJ1-2
V gene: TRBV18
CDR3 protein: CASSPRLVDYGYTF
CDR3 DNA: TGTGCCAGCTCACCCCGACTGGTTGACTATGGCTACACCTTC

clone size: .
D gene: TRBD1
J gene: TRBJ2-7
V gene: TRBV27
CDR3 protein: CASKTGPSYEQYF
CDR3 DNA: TGTGCCAGCAAGACAGGGCCTTCCTACGAGCAGTACTTC

clone size: .
D gene: TRBD2
J gene: TRBJ2-7
V gene: TRBV7-3
CDR3 protein: CASSFLAGRSYEQYF
CDR3 DNA: TGTGCCAGCAGCTTCCTAGCGGGCCGGTCCTACGAGCAGTACTTC

clone size: .
D gene: .
J gene: TRBJ1-6
V gene: TRBV7-2
CDR3 protein: CASTPYAGGSRPLHF
CDR3 DNA: TGTGCCAGCACCCCATATGCGGGGGGAAGTCGTCCCCTCCACTTT